Below, 31 T cell receptor beta chains from the same sample are listed, as sequenced in a study of blood T cell repertoires in COVID-19. The table came from immunoSEQ multiplex PCR; TCRdb's copy has only in-frame clones and leaves some out. In the table there are some 150,000 clones, around 86% of which are singletons. Sequencing input: peripheral blood. These receptors were obtained from a human donor in a cohort sampled during active COVID-19.

The chain links TRBV28 to TRBJ1-1, with D unresolved. The CDR3 covers 13 residues. V was trimmed by 7 bases and J by 7 bases, leaving 16 bases between them. The germline gives CDR1 MDHEN, CDR2 SYDVKM. The CDR3 sequence is CASTRLNEIEAFF. The CDR3 DNA is TGTGCCAGCACCCGTTTAAACGAGATTGAAGCTTTCTTT.

This clone was observed at least ten times. This chain uses TRBV2 with TRBJ1-2; 9 nucleotides match TRBD1. The CDR3 runs to 13 residues. Germline-derived CDR1 and CDR2 are SNHLY and FYNNEI. V shed 4 bases, J shed 8 bases, and the junction held 5 bases outside the gene matches. CDR3 loop: CASSATGGIGYTF. CDR3 DNA: TGTGCCAGCAGTGCTACAGGGGGCATAGGCTACACCTTC.

The chain links TRBV7-2 to TRBJ2-5; possible D gene TRBD2, 5 bases. There are 15 residues in the CDR3. Germline V lookup: CDR1 SGHTA, CDR2 FQGNSA. Trimming took off 4 bases at V and 2 bases at J, with 14 bases between the two ends. The CDR3 sequence: CASSSVNTGQETQYF. For the CDR3, the DNA is TGTGCCAGCAGCTCCGTTAATACGGGACAAGAGACCCAGTACTTC.

CDR3 nucleotides: TGTGCCAGCAATCGGGACTTAGGGGAAAAACTGTTTTTT. Translating it yields CASNRDLGEKLFF. The chain employs TRBV9 and TRBJ1-4; tentative D call: TRBD1 (5 bases). CDR1 SGDLS and CDR2 YYNGEE come from the germline V gene. Deletions cut 6 bases from V and 8 bases from J, with 14 bases between. The CDR3 totals 13 residues.

V and J are TRBV5-8 and TRBJ1-2; tentatively, D is TRBD1 (6 bases). The V gene's germline CDR1 is SGHTS and CDR2 YDEGEE. Trimming took off 1 base at V and 3 bases at J, with 10 bases between the two ends. This CDR3 spans 14 amino acids. CDR3 bases: TGTGCCAGCAGCTTGACAGGGTGGGACTATGGCTACACCTTC. It yields the protein CASSLTGWDYGYTF.

The V gene is TRBV6-6, the J gene TRBJ1-1; 7 bases match TRBD1. J was trimmed by 6 bases and V by 4 bases; bases with no gene match: 5. Germline lookup yields CDR1 MNHNY and CDR2 SVGAGI (reference sequence). This CDR3 contains 13 residues. Here the CDR3 reads CASSSAGGPEAFF. CDR3 bases: TGTGCCAGCAGTTCCGCAGGGGGGCCTGAAGCTTTCTTT.

The chain carries TRBV7-9 and TRBJ1-1, with D possibly matching TRBD1 (5 bases). The V gene lost 3 bases and the J gene lost 4 bases, with 12 bases spanning the gap. CDR3 length: 14 residues. The germline V gene has CDR1 SEHNR and CDR2 FQNEAQ (reference sequence). The CDR3 DNA follows: TGTGCCAGCAGCTTTCGGGGGGAGGGCACTGAAGCTTTCTTT. It translates to CASSFRGEGTEAFF.

The rearrangement uses TRBV18 and TRBJ1-4; the D is unclear. Germline V gives CDR1 KGHSH, CDR2 LQKENI. This CDR3 comprises 13 residues. The V end lost 1 base, the J end lost 7 bases, and 7 bases lay between the germline ends. CDR3 DNA sequence: TGTGCCAGCTCACCACGAGAGGCTGAAAAACTGTTTTTT. This sequence encodes CASSPREAEKLFF.

The J gene is TRBJ2-1, the V gene TRBV7-9, with D tentatively TRBD2 (6 bases). The CDR3 length is 16 residues. V was pared by 5 bases and J by 2 bases, with 16 bases between. Germline V CDR1 and CDR2: SEHNR, FQNEAQ (reference sequence). The chain's CDR3 is CASSHLLADAYNEQFF. CDR3 in DNA: TGTGCCAGCAGCCATCTTTTAGCGGACGCCTACAATGAGCAGTTCTTC.

The table lists this clone with a count of one. The V call is TRBV5-6, the J call TRBJ1-2; 9 positions match TRBD1. The CDR3 consists of 16 residues. The J segment lost 5 bases and the V segment lost 0 bases, leaving 8 bases of the junction unmatched. Germline V lookup: CDR1 SGHDT, CDR2 YYEEEE. In DNA form, the CDR3 reads TGTGCCAGCAGCTTGGGTCCGGGACAGGGAGCTTATGGCTACACCTTC. It yields the protein CASSLGPGQGAYGYTF.

This chain connects TRBV5-5 to TRBJ2-5; 9 positions match TRBD1. Per the germline V gene, CDR1 is SGHKS and CDR2 is YYEKEE (reference sequence). The CDR3 sequence is 14 residues long. After removal of 5 bases from V and 5 bases from J, the junction contained 7 bases not matched to a gene. CDR3 in amino acids: CASRTGGGEETQYF. As DNA, the CDR3 is TGTGCCAGCAGAACAGGGGGCGGTGAGGAGACCCAGTACTTC.

The chain is built from TRBV27 and TRBJ2-7; D gene uncertain. Germline V CDR1 and CDR2: MNHEY, SMNVEV (reference sequence). The CDR3 has 13 amino acids. The V and J ends lost 2 bases and 4 bases respectively, with 9 bases between them. The CDR3 bases are TGTGCCAGCAGTTTAACAGTACATTACGAGCAGTACTTC. Translation: CASSLTVHYEQYF.

The genes are TRBV12-3 or TRBV12-4 and TRBJ2-3; D is uncertain. This CDR3 is 13 amino acids long. The germline V and J ends were trimmed by 5 bases and 0 bases, with 6 bases remaining between them. As DNA, the CDR3 is TGTGCCAGCAGTCCATTTAGCACAGATACGCAGTATTTT. This translates into CASSPFSTDTQYF.

The gene calls are TRBV28 and TRBJ1-5; no reliable D call. CDR1 MDHEN and CDR2 SYDVKM come from the germline V gene. This CDR3 comprises 16 residues. V was shortened by 6 bases and J by 5 bases, with 20 bases between the two germline ends. Here the CDR3 reads CASSPESTRAHQPQHF. CDR3 in DNA: TGTGCCAGCAGCCCGGAAAGTACTAGGGCCCATCAGCCCCAGCATTTT.

The chain has TRBV7-9 and TRBJ2-7; D gene ambiguous. Trimming stripped 1 base from V and 4 bases from J, with 11 bases between. The CDR3 runs to 14 residues. The V gene's germline CDR1 is SEHNR and CDR2 FQNEAQ (reference sequence). CDR3 DNA sequence: TGTGCCAGCAGCTTAGACGCTGGTAGTTACGAGCAGTACTTC. This gives the protein CASSLDAGSYEQYF.

The chain has TRBV7-3 and TRBJ2-7; 8 bases fit TRBD1. The CDR3 consists of 13 residues. After removal of 5 bases from V and 6 bases from J, the junction contained 6 bases not matched to a gene. Germline V gene sequence: CDR1 SGHTA, CDR2 FQGTGA. CDR3 in DNA: TGTGCCAGCAGCACCAGGACAGGGTCCGAGCAGTACTTC. The encoded protein is CASSTRTGSEQYF.

The rearrangement uses TRBV7-9 and TRBJ2-7; D not certain. This CDR3 is 12 amino acids long. The V end lost 4 bases, the J end lost 3 bases, and 7 bases lay between the germline ends. The germline gives CDR1 SEHNR, CDR2 FQNEAQ (reference sequence). This chain's CDR3 is CASSYAGYEQYF. CDR3 nucleotides: TGTGCCAGCAGCTACGCCGGCTACGAGCAGTACTTC.

The rearrangement uses TRBV28 and TRBJ1-2; a possible D gene is TRBD1 (5 bases). Looked up from germline, CDR1 is MDHEN and CDR2 is SYDVKM. The CDR3 has 15 residues. The V end lost 8 bases, the J end lost 2 bases, and 18 bases lay between the germline ends. CDR3 bases: TGTGCCAGCTACCCGGGGGGGGGTGTAAACTATGGCTACACCTTC. This codes for CASYPGGGVNYGYTF.

This rearrangement joins TRBV4-1 to TRBJ2-7, with D tentatively TRBD1 (5 bases). CDR3 size: 14 residues. CDR1 and CDR2 from the germline V gene are MGHRA and YSYEKL. The V end lost 4 bases, the J end lost 0 bases, and 10 bases lay between the germline ends. The CDR3 sequence: CASSRQSSSYEQYF. Here the CDR3 DNA reads TGCGCCAGCAGCCGACAGTCGAGCTCCTACGAGCAGTACTTC.

The chain joins TRBV7-9 to TRBJ1-1; maybe TRBD1 (6 bases). CDR3 size: 14 residues. CDR1 is SEHNR, CDR2 FQNEAQ, per germline (reference sequence). Trimming shortened V by 4 bases and J by 1 base, and 10 bases separated the two germline ends. CDR3 sequence: CASSSQGSNTEAFF. DNA for the CDR3: TGTGCCAGCAGCTCCCAGGGGTCGAACACTGAAGCTTTCTTT.

The chain employs TRBV5-1 and TRBJ2-1; TRBD2 agrees at 8 bases. The germline gives CDR1 SGHRS, CDR2 YFSETQ. The junction had 3 bases not matched to a gene; V was cut back by 1 base and J by 3 bases. This CDR3 contains 15 residues. CDR3 residues: CASSLRLANYNEQFF. CDR3 coding DNA: TGCGCCAGCAGCTTGAGACTAGCGAACTACAATGAGCAGTTCTTC.

This clone has just one count. The chain carries TRBV3-1 (or the pseudogene TRBV3-2) and TRBJ2-3; no firm D call. The V end lost 1 base, the J end lost 0 bases, and 2 bases lay between the germline ends. Germline CDR1 reads LGHDT; CDR2 reads YNNKEL (reference sequence). This CDR3 is 13 amino acids long. This CDR3 is CASSQVSTDTQYF. The CDR3 DNA sequence: TGTGCCAGCAGCCAAGTAAGCACAGATACGCAGTATTTT.

This chain connects TRBV2 to TRBJ1-6; D is perhaps TRBD1 (5 bases). Trimming pared 4 bases from V and 9 bases from J, leaving 19 bases between. CDR3 length: 16 residues. Per the germline V gene, CDR1 is SNHLY and CDR2 is FYNNEI. The CDR3, as DNA: TGTGCCAGCAGTGGTCCGGTGGCACTAAGGGGTTCACCCCTCCACTTT. The encoded protein is CASSGPVALRGSPLHF.

The CDR3 sequence is CAISPSGDTQYF. CDR3 in DNA: TGTGCCATCAGTCCCTCAGGGGATACGCAGTATTTT. This chain joins TRBV10-3 and TRBJ2-3, with D perhaps TRBD1 (5 bases). Trimming shortened V by 5 bases and J by 6 bases, and 9 bases separated the two germline ends. The CDR3 extends over 12 amino acids. Germline lookup yields CDR1 ENHRY and CDR2 SYGVKD.

This clone was found once. The chain joins TRBV6-1 to TRBJ2-5; possible D gene TRBD1, 6 bases. Trimming shortened V by 0 bases and J by 5 bases, and 16 bases separated the two germline ends. Per the germline V gene, CDR1 is MNHNS and CDR2 is SASEGT. This CDR3 is built from 16 residues. CDR3 sequence: CASSEARNRVVETQYF. CDR3 coding DNA: TGTGCCAGCAGTGAAGCGCGGAACAGGGTGGTTGAGACCCAGTACTTC.

This clone appeared once. The rearrangement joins TRBV5-4 to TRBJ2-4; TRBD2 aligns across 9 bases. The CDR3 is made up of 16 amino acids. The trim removed 4 bases at V and 6 bases at J, leaving 11 bases unmatched. Germline lookup yields CDR1 SGHNT and CDR2 YYREEE (reference sequence). The DNA of the CDR3 is TGTGCCAGCAGCCCTGACGCGGGAGGGTCGATAAACATTCAGTACTTC. Translated, it gives CASSPDAGGSINIQYF.

The rearrangement uses TRBV4-1 and TRBJ2-5, with 10 bases fitting TRBD1. The length of the CDR3 is 16 residues. Losses at the gene ends were 1 base for V and 5 bases for J; bases not matched to a gene: 7. The germline CDR1 and CDR2 sequences are MGHRA and YSYEKL. The CDR3 DNA reads as TGCGCCAGCAGCCAAGGTACCCCGGGACAGGGGGAGACCCAGTACTTC. Amino acids: CASSQGTPGQGETQYF.

The V call is TRBV4-2, the J call TRBJ2-3; TRBD2 agrees at 12 bases. Trimming removed 5 bases from V and 5 bases from J; junction bases left unmatched: 5. Per the germline V gene, CDR1 is LGHNA and CDR2 is YNFKEQ. The CDR3 has 15 residues. CDR3 DNA sequence: TGTGCCAGCAGCGGACTAGCGGGGCTGGGAGATACGCAGTATTTT. Its translation is CASSGLAGLGDTQYF.

The CDR3 DNA reads as TGCAGTGCTAGTGCAACTAGCGGGACCTACAATGAGCAGTTCTTC. The encoded protein is CSASATSGTYNEQFF. The chain uses TRBV20-1 and TRBJ2-1, with 10 bases that match TRBD2. The CDR3 spans 15 residues. Germline assignment: CDR1 DFQATT and CDR2 SNEGSKA (reference sequence). Trimming cost V 3 bases and J 2 bases; bases outside gene matches: 4.

This chain links TRBV5-1 with TRBJ1-4, with 8 nucleotides matching TRBD1. Trimming cost V 4 bases and J 5 bases; bases outside gene matches: 4. The CDR3 extends over 14 amino acids. Germline CDR1 is SGHRS and CDR2 is YFSETQ. The CDR3 here is CASSTDRGNEKLFF. CDR3 sequence (DNA): TGCGCCAGCAGCACCGACAGGGGAAATGAAAAACTGTTTTTT.

V usage is TRBV19 and J usage is TRBJ1-1; a weak D match, TRBD1 (6 bases). Trimming pared 5 bases from V and 1 base from J, leaving 8 bases between. Germline V gene data show CDR1 as LNHDA and CDR2 as SQIVND (reference sequence). The CDR3 contains 13 residues. CDR3 DNA: TGTGCCAGTAGTCCCAGGGGGAACACTGAAGCTTTCTTT. Protein product: CASSPRGNTEAFF. Using reference TRBV19 and TRBJ1-1 for the parts outside the CDR3, the full variable domain is DGGITQSPKYLFRKEGQNVTLSCEQNLNHDAMYWYRQDPGQGLRLIYYSQIVNDFQKGDIAEGYSVSREKKESFPLTVTSAQKNPTAFYLCASSPRGNTEAFFGQGTRLTVV.